This T cell receptor (beta chain) originates from a study of early T cells in non-severe SARS-CoV-2 infection. Whole-study context: Sequencing used unsorted whole-blood bulk RNA, so chains lack pairing.

Study-wide findings and caveats: VDJdb matching favored anti-spike CD8 responses, missing private and CD4 specificities.

This clonotype was seen ten or more times. What it binds is not known. From germline, CDR1 is DFQATT and CDR2 SNEGSKA (reference sequence). V was shortened by 7 bases and J by 0 bases, with 10 bases between the two germline ends. CDR3 length equals 13 residues. Attached unique molecular identifiers marked individual cDNA molecules. MiXCR, applied by TCRdb to the 5' RACE reads, yields one record per CDR3 protein. The sample contains approximately 29,000 distinct CDR3 sequences, roughly 6.6% of which appear only once. This clonotype was obtained from an adult who was a healthcare worker with PCR-confirmed SARS-CoV-2 infection or an uninfected control (not recorded which). What was sequenced was whole blood. The chain links TRBV20-1 to TRBJ2-4; D gene unclear. The CDR3 is CSVQDLAKNIQYF. CDR3 coding DNA: TGCAGTGTTCAGGATCTAGCCAAAAACATTCAGTACTTC.